Sequencing of this T cell receptor (beta chain) was carried out in a study of sequential checkpoint blockade in melanoma. Study-wide context: After both sequences, patients received maintenance nivolumab.

Treatment denoted: randomized to nivolumab then ipilimumab (arm A) or the reverse (arm B). Sequencing used immunoSEQ multiplex PCR; TCRdb keeps in-frame clones, though not all of them. The repertoire includes under 6,000 clones, approximately 78% of them detected once, and about three fifths sits in the top ten. The source of this sequence is a human donor with melanoma. The specimen was CD8+ T cells sorted from blood (inferred from file names), collected from a patient given nivolumab and ipilimumab in sequence.

CDR3 sequence: CASSESPTYEQYF. CDR3 DNA: TGTGCCAGCAGTGAATCCCCTACCTACGAGCAGTACTTC. The rearrangement links TRBV6-1 to TRBJ2-7; no definite D call. Trimming removed 2 bases from V and 2 bases from J, with 7 bases in between. The CDR3 covers 13 residues. Looked up from germline, CDR1 is MNHNS and CDR2 is SASEGT.